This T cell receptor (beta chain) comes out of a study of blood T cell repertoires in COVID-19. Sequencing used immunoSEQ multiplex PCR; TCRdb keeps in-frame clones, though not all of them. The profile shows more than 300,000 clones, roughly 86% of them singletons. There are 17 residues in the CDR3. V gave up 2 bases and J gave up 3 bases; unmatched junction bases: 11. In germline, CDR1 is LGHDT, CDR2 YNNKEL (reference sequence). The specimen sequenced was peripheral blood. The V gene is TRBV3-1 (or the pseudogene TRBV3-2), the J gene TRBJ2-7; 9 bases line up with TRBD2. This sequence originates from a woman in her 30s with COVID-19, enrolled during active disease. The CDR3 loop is CASSQTPLSGRIYEQYF. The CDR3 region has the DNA TGTGCCAGCAGCCAAACCCCCCTTAGCGGGAGAATCTACGAGCAGTACTTC.